This T cell receptor (beta chain) was sequenced for a study of blood T cells in healthy people across ages. A second PCR of 7 to 11 cycles used a sample-barcoded 5' primer and a J-beta primer mix. No fewer than 3 million CDR3-containing paired-end reads came from each sample. Using its own MiXCR run on the 5' RACE reads, TCRdb lists one record per CDR3 protein. This table holds some 710,000 distinct CDR3 sequences, 46% found once. The V gene lost 3 bases and the J gene lost 10 bases, with 10 bases spanning the gap. Germline CDR1 DFQATT, CDR2 SNEGSKA (reference sequence). The CDR3 is made up of 11 amino acids. Study-wide points: TCR beta diversity was tightly associated with the proportion of naive T cells. When set beside aged donors, long-lived donors presented more naive CD4+ cells and higher diversity.

This clonotype is a singleton in its sample. What it recognizes is unknown. This may be a read error, as it is one base from a much larger clone. Per-sample PBMC isolation yielded at least 6 million cells. The sequence derives from a man older than 75 in good health. The V gene is TRBV20-1, the J gene TRBJ2-1; D is unclear. The sequenced sample consisted of blood. This chain's CDR3 is CSARDAYEQFF. In DNA form, the CDR3 reads TGCAGTGCTAGGGACGCTTACGAGCAGTTCTTC.